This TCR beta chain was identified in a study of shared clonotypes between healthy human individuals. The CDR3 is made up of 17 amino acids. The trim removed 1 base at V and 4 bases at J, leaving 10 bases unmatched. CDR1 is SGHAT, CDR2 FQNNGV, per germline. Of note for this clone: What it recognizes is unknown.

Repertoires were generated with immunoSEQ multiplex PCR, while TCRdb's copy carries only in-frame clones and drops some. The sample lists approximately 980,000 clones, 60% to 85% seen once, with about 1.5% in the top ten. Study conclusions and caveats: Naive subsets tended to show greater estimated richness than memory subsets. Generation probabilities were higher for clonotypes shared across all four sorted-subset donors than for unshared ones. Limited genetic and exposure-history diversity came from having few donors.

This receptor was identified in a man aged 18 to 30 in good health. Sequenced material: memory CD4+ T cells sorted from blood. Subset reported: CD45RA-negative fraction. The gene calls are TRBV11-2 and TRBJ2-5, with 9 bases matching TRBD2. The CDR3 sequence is CASSLGASGNRVETQYF. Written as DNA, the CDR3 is TGTGCCAGCAGCTTAGGCGCTAGCGGGAACAGGGTAGAGACCCAGTACTTC.